This section outlines one TCR beta chain sequence together with its context. Its antigen is not identified. The junction had 5 bases not matched to a gene; V was cut back by 4 bases and J by 1 base. The CDR3 runs 14 residues. The germline CDR1 and CDR2 sequences are SGHKS and YYEKEE (reference sequence). This sample was taken from a study of shared clonotypes between healthy human individuals. In the study overall: Used for every donor were three CD4 naive, three CD4 memory, two CD8 naive and one CD8 memory plate. Regarding the study as a whole: Only a few donors were included, so the genetic and exposure-history diversity represented was limited.

Measured with immunoSEQ multiplex PCR; TCRdb has only the in-frame clones, and not every one. The sample has about 2.4 million clones, approximately 93% seen once. The study drew its donors from healthy HIV-negative adults without recent acute infections or vaccinations. This chain joins TRBV5-5 and TRBJ2-7, with 7 bases lining up with TRBD1. This clonotype was obtained from a man aged 18-30 years in good health. Some clones in this sample may be carry-over from other donors' samples. Sample: naive CD4+ T cells from PBMCs. The subset is: CD45RA+ positively selected. CDR3 in DNA: TGTGCCAGCAGCCTGACACAGGGGTCCTACGAGCAGTACTTC. It encodes CASSLTQGSYEQYF. The whole variable domain, filled in from reference TRBV5-5 and TRBJ2-7, reads DAGVTQSPTHLIKTRGQQVTLRCSPISGHKSVSWYQQVLGQGPQFIFQYYEKEERGRGNFPDRFSARQFPNYSSELNVNALLLGDSALYLCASSLTQGSYEQYFGPGTRLTVT.